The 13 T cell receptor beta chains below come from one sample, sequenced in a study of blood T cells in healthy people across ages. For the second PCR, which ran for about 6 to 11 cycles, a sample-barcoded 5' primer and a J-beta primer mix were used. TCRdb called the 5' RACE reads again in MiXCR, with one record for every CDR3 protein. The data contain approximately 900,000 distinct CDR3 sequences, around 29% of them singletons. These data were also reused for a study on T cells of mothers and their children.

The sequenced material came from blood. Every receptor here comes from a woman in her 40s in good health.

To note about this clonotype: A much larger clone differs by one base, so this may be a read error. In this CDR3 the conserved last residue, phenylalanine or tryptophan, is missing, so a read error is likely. The CDR3 DNA is TGTGCCACCAGTGATTTGGACTACAATGAGCAGTTCTTA. Encoded protein: CATSDLDYNEQFL. V and J are TRBV24-1 and TRBJ2-1; D is unclear. Between the trimmed V and J ends, which lost 0 bases and 3 bases, there was a span of 2 bases. The CDR3 has 13 amino acids. CDR1 is KGHDR, CDR2 SFDVKD, per germline.

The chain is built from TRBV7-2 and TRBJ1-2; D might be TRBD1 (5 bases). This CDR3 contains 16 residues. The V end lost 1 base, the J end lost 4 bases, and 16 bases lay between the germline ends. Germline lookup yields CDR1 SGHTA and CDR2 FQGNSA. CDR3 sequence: CASSLEPGRKLYGYTF. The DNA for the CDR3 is TGTGCCAGCAGCTTAGAACCGGGGCGGAAACTCTATGGCTACACCTTC. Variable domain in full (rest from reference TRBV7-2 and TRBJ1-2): GAGVSQSPSNKVTEKGKDVELRCDPISGHTALYWYRQSLGQGLEFLIYFQGNSAPDKSGLPSDRFSAERTGGSVSTLTIQRTQQEDSAVYLCASSLEPGRKLYGYTFGSGTRLTVV.

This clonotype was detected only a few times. The CDR3 nucleotides read TGTGCCAGCAGCAAAGACGCGGGAAAAGCACGAGACGAGCAGTACTTC. This sequence encodes CASSKDAGKARDEQYF. This rearrangement joins TRBV21-1 to TRBJ2-7. TRBV21-1 is annotated as a pseudogene. The CDR3 is 16 amino acids.

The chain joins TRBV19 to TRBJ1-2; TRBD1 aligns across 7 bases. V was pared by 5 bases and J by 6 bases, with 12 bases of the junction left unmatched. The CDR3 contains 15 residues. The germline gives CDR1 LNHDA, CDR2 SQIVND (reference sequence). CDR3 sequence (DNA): TGTGCCAGTAGTTACCGGGACAGAGCCATGCATGGCTACACCTTC. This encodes CASSYRDRAMHGYTF.

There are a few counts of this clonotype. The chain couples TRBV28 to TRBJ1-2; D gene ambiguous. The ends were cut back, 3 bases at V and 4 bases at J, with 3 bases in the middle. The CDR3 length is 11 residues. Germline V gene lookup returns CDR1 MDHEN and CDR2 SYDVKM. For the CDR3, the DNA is TGTGCCAGCAGTTTGGTCTATGGCTACACCTTC. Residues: CASSLVYGYTF.

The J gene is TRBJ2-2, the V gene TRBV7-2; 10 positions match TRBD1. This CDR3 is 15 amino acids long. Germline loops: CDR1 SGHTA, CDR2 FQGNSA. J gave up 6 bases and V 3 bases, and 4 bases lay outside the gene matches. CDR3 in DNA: TGTGCCAGCAGCTTGGACAGGGGGAGGTCCGGGGAGCTGTTTTTT. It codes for CASSLDRGRSGELFF.

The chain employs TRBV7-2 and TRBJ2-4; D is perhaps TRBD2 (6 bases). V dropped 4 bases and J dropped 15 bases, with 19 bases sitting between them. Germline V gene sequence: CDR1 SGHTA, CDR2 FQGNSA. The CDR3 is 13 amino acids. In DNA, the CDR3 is TGTGCCAGCAGCTACACTTTCTTGGAGGGGACGTACTTC. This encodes CASSYTFLEGTYF.

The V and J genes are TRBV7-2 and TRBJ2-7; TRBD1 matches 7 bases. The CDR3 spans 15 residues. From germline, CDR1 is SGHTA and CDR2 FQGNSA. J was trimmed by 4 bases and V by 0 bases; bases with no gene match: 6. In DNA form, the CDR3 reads TGTGCCAGCAGCTTAGCCGGGACAGAGCCTTACGAGCAGTACTTC. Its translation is CASSLAGTEPYEQYF.

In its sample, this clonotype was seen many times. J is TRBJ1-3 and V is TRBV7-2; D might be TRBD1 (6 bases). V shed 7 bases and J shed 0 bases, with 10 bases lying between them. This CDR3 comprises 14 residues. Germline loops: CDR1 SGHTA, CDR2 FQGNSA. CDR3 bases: TGTGCCAGCATCACAGGGCCCTCTGGAAACACCATATATTTT. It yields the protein CASITGPSGNTIYF.

This chain's CDR3 is CSGQTGGSGTEAFF. The CDR3 DNA reads TGCAGCGGTCAGACAGGGGGCAGTGGGACTGAAGCTTTCTTT. The chain joins TRBV29-1 to TRBJ1-1; 10 bases fit TRBD1. The CDR3 is 14 residues long. V lost 7 bases and J lost 5; bases outside the gene matches: 10. Germline V gene sequence: CDR1 SQVTM, CDR2 ANQGSEA.

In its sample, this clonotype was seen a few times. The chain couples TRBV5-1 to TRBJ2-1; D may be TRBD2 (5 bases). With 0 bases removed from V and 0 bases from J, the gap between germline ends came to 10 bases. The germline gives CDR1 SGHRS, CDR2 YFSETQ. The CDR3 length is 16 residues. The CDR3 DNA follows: TGCGCCAGCAGCTTGGAAGGGAGAAGCTCCTACAATGAGCAGTTCTTC. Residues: CASSLEGRSSYNEQFF.

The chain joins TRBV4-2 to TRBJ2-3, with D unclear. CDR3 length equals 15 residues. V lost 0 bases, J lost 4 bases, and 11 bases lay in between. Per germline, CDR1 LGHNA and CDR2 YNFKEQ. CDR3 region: CASSQELLVADTQYF. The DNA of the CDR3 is TGTGCCAGCAGCCAAGAATTGCTAGTCGCAGATACGCAGTATTTT.

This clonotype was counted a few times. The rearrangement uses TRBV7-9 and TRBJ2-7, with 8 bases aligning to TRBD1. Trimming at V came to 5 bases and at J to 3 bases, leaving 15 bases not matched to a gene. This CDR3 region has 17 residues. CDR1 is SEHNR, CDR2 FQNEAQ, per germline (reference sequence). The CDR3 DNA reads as TGTGCCAGCAGCCTCCATCGGGACAGGCCCTTTCACTACGAGCAGTACTTC. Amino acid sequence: CASSLHRDRPFHYEQYF. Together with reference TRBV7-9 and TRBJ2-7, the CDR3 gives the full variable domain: DTGVSQNPRHKITKRGQNVTFRCDPISEHNRLYWYRQTLGQGPEFLTYFQNEAQLEKSRLLSDRFSAERPKGSFSTLEIQRTEQGDSAMYLCASSLHRDRPFHYEQYFGPGTRLTVT.